The 16 T cell receptor beta chains below all came from one sample that was sequenced in a study of shared clonotypes between healthy human individuals (dated by TCRdb to the early 2020s). CD8 naive samples consisted of CD45RO-negative cells that were positively selected for CCR7, yielding a CD45RA+CCR7+ population without TemRA cells. Libraries were made using the immunoSEQ multiplex PCR assay. TCRdb stores this immuneACCESS table with in-frame sequences only. Part of the clones is absent; in the studies checked, under half of the shortfall reflects unresolved V genes, and no reason is known for the rest. The sample table holds approximately 2,000,000 clones, of which roughly 93% were seen once. Approximately 1.6% of the sample is held by the ten biggest clonotypes. The specimen sequenced was naive CD8+ T cells from PBMCs. What this sample's cell subset or site label stands for: CD45RA+CCR7+. The receptor set was obtained from a man between 18 and 29 years old in good health. Some clones in this sample may be carry-over from other donors' samples.

This chain links TRBV6-6 with TRBJ1-1, with D maybe TRBD1 (5 bases). The CDR3 spans 14 residues. V was pared by 2 bases and J by 4 bases, with 11 bases between. The germline V gene encodes CDR1 MNHNY and CDR2 SVGAGI (reference sequence). The chain's CDR3 is CASSYGAISTEAFF. CDR3 nucleotide sequence: TGTGCCAGCAGTTACGGGGCGATCAGCACTGAAGCTTTCTTT.

The rearrangement uses TRBV5-6 and TRBJ1-1; D not certain. Germline lookup yields CDR1 SGHDT and CDR2 YYEEEE. The V and J ends lost 2 bases and 1 base respectively, with 9 bases between them. CDR3 size: 14 residues. The CDR3 DNA sequence: TGTGCCAGCAGCTTAAGCCGATCGAACACTGAAGCTTTCTTT. Translation: CASSLSRSNTEAFF.

The chain has TRBV5-1 and TRBJ2-7, with D perhaps being TRBD1 or TRBD2 (7 bases each). The V gene lost 0 bases and the J gene lost 0 bases, with 16 bases spanning the gap. This CDR3 contains 17 residues. CDR1 is SGHRS, CDR2 YFSETQ, per germline. The CDR3 spells CASSLARGGPPSYEQYF. The CDR3 nucleotides are TGCGCCAGCAGCTTGGCCAGGGGGGGGCCTCCCTCCTACGAGCAGTACTTC.

The chain combines TRBV9 with TRBJ2-7, with D maybe TRBD2 (5 bases). Between the trimmed V and J ends, which lost 0 bases and 7 bases, there was a span of 14 bases. Germline CDR1 reads SGDLS; CDR2 reads YYNGEE. The CDR3 runs to 14 residues. CDR3: CASSVVRTGGEQYF. CDR3 nucleotides: TGTGCCAGCAGCGTAGTTCGGACCGGCGGGGAGCAGTACTTC.

The chain couples TRBV5-1 to TRBJ2-7; possible D gene TRBD2, 6 bases. This CDR3 is built from 16 residues. In germline, CDR1 is SGHRS, CDR2 YFSETQ. Trimming cost V 4 bases and J 3 bases, with 20 bases left between them. The CDR3 sequence: CASSVGGGSTYYEQYF. CDR3 DNA sequence: TGCGCCAGCAGCGTTGGAGGAGGGTCGACCTACTACGAGCAGTACTTC. Supplemented by reference TRBV5-1 and TRBJ2-7, the full variable domain reads KAGVTQTPRYLIKTRGQQVTLSCSPISGHRSVSWYQQTPGQGLQFLFEYFSETQRNKGNFPGRFSGRQFSNSRSEMNVSTLELGDSALYLCASSVGGGSTYYEQYFGPGTRLTVT.

The gene calls are TRBV27 and TRBJ2-7; D is perhaps TRBD1 (6 bases). CDR1 and CDR2 (germline): MNHEY, SMNVEV (reference sequence). V was cut by 4 bases and J by 6 bases, with 16 bases left in between. This CDR3 is 14 amino acids long. CDR3 sequence reads: CASSSFRTAREQYF. The CDR3 coding sequence is TGTGCCAGCAGTTCATTCCGGACAGCTCGCGAGCAGTACTTC.

The rearrangement uses TRBV7-9 and TRBJ2-7; maybe TRBD1 (6 bases). The ends were cut back, 6 bases at V and 0 bases at J, with 9 bases in the middle. The CDR3 covers 13 residues. Germline CDR1 SEHNR, CDR2 FQNEAQ (reference sequence). The CDR3 protein is CASSQGSSYEQYF. For the CDR3, the DNA is TGTGCCAGCAGTCAGGGGTCCTCCTACGAGCAGTACTTC.

This chain joins TRBV5-8 and TRBJ2-3; 10 bases are a match to TRBD2. CDR1 and CDR2 (germline): SGHTS, YDEGEE. The CDR3 sequence is 20 residues long. Losses at the gene ends were 4 bases for V and 0 bases for J; bases not matched to a gene: 17. As DNA, the CDR3 is TGTGCCAGCAGCGGTAGTGCGGGACTAGCGCCGGGGGGTAGCACAGATACGCAGTATTTT. Translation: CASSGSAGLAPGGSTDTQYF. Together with reference TRBV5-8 and TRBJ2-3, the CDR3 gives the full variable domain: EAGVTQSPTHLIKTRGQQATLRCSPISGHTSVYWYQQALGLGLQFLLWYDEGEERNRGNFPPRFSGRQFPNYSSELNVNALELEDSALYLCASSGSAGLAPGGSTDTQYFGPGTRLTVL.

The chain links TRBV7-2 to TRBJ2-2; tentatively, D is TRBD1 (5 bases). This CDR3 region has 14 residues. The V and J ends lost 5 bases and 6 bases respectively, with 13 bases between them. Germline CDR1 is SGHTA and CDR2 is FQGNSA. CDR3 protein: CASSLFVRAGELFF. The DNA for the CDR3 is TGTGCCAGCAGCCTCTTTGTCAGGGCCGGGGAGCTGTTTTTT.

The J gene is TRBJ2-2, the V gene TRBV7-3; D assignment may be TRBD1 or TRBD2 (5 bases each). Germline V lookup: CDR1 SGHTA, CDR2 FQGTGA. The CDR3 covers 14 residues. Trimming removed 0 bases at V and 7 bases at J, with 9 bases between. CDR3 loop: CASSLTWGNGELFF. The CDR3 region has the DNA TGTGCCAGCAGCTTAACGTGGGGGAACGGGGAGCTGTTTTTT.

This chain uses TRBV18 with TRBJ2-2; the match to TRBD2 covers 14 bases. The V gene end was trimmed by 2 bases and the J gene end by 4 bases; junction bases not matched to a gene: 6. This CDR3 spans 18 amino acids. Germline-derived CDR1 and CDR2 are KGHSH and LQKENI. The CDR3: CASSPGTSGSVTTGELFF. In nucleotides, the CDR3 is TGTGCCAGCTCACCAGGGACTAGCGGGAGTGTGACCACCGGGGAGCTGTTTTTT.

The genes are TRBV9 and TRBJ2-3, with TRBD1 matching over 9 bases. The V segment lost 7 bases and the J segment 4 bases; nucleotides outside the gene matches: 13. CDR1 and CDR2 from the germline V gene are SGDLS and YYNGEE. The CDR3 totals 16 residues. The CDR3 loop is CASASSGTGNPDTQYF. Here the CDR3 DNA reads TGTGCCAGCGCCTCTTCCGGGACAGGGAACCCAGATACGCAGTATTTT.

The chain couples TRBV29-1 to TRBJ2-7; the D call may be TRBD1 or TRBD2 (5 bases each). The length of the CDR3 is 12 residues. V was trimmed by 4 bases and J by 6 bases, leaving 13 bases between them. Germline CDR1 is SQVTM and CDR2 is ANQGSEA. In nucleotides, the CDR3 is TGCAGCGTTGTACCGATGAGGGGCGAGCAGTACTTC. Translating gives CSVVPMRGEQYF.

The J gene is TRBJ2-7, the V gene TRBV9; a possible D gene is TRBD2 (6 bases). Looked up from germline, CDR1 is SGDLS and CDR2 is YYNGEE. CDR3 length: 16 residues. V lost 1 base, J lost 2 bases, and 16 bases lay in between. This chain's CDR3 is CASSVNDDRGTYEQYF. In DNA form, the CDR3 reads TGTGCCAGCAGCGTAAACGACGACCGGGGGACCTACGAGCAGTACTTC.

The chain is built from TRBV10-3 and TRBJ2-4; D may be TRBD1 (7 bases). CDR3 size: 16 residues. The V end lost 2 bases, the J end lost 0 bases, and 11 bases lay between the germline ends. Per the germline V gene, CDR1 is ENHRY and CDR2 is SYGVKD. The CDR3 spells CAISEGQEGAKNIQYF. CDR3 DNA: TGTGCCATCAGTGAGGGACAGGAGGGAGCCAAAAACATTCAGTACTTC.

The genes are TRBV5-1 and TRBJ2-7, with 7 bases identical to TRBD2. The trim removed 0 bases at V and 0 bases at J, leaving 6 bases unmatched. Germline lookup yields CDR1 SGHRS and CDR2 YFSETQ. CDR3 length: 16 amino acids. The CDR3 DNA is TGCGCCAGCAGCTTGGAATTACTAGCGCCCTCCTACGAGCAGTACTTC. Translated, it gives CASSLELLAPSYEQYF.